These 6 T cell receptor beta chains came from one sample sequenced in a study of blood T cell repertoires in COVID-19. Generated by immunoSEQ multiplex PCR, the TCRdb table keeps only in-frame clones and is missing some. The profile shows under 100,000 clones, about 76% of them singletons. Sequences were obtained from peripheral blood. The source of these receptors is a woman of 80 years or more with active or convalescent COVID-19.

The V call is TRBV7-9, the J call TRBJ1-2, with 7 positions matching TRBD1. V lost 7 bases, J lost 0 bases, and 11 bases stayed unmatched. CDR1 is SEHNR and CDR2 is FQNEAQ in the germline V gene (reference sequence). The CDR3 consists of 16 residues. The chain's CDR3 is CASTIRQGAANYGYTF. The CDR3 nucleotides are TGTGCCAGCACCATCAGACAGGGAGCGGCTAACTATGGCTACACCTTC. The full variable domain, completed using reference TRBV7-9 and TRBJ1-2, is DTGVSQNPRHKITKRGQNVTFRCDPISEHNRLYWYRQTLGQGPEFLTYFQNEAQLEKSRLLSDRFSAERPKGSFSTLEIQRTEQGDSAMYLCASTIRQGAANYGYTFGSGTRLTVV.

The chain couples TRBV12-3 or TRBV12-4 to TRBJ1-2, with unresolved D. The V end lost 1 base, the J end lost 4 bases, and 7 bases lay between the germline ends. The CDR3 covers 13 residues. CDR3 nucleotides: TGTGCCAGCAGTTTAGACAGAATCTATGGCTACACCTTC. Translated, it gives CASSLDRIYGYTF.

The chain links TRBV27 to TRBJ1-2; 8 positions match TRBD1. Germline CDR1 and CDR2: MNHEY and SMNVEV (reference sequence). The V and J ends lost 4 bases and 3 bases, in that order; junction bases with no gene match: 4. The CDR3 covers 14 residues. The CDR3 region is CASSSDRGYYGYTF. CDR3 nucleotides: TGTGCCAGCAGTTCCGACAGGGGTTACTATGGCTACACCTTC.

The chain is built from TRBV20-1 and TRBJ1-6; 7 bases align to TRBD1. Per germline, CDR1 DFQATT and CDR2 SNEGSKA (reference sequence). The CDR3 loop spans 16 amino acids. The V gene end was trimmed by 3 bases and the J gene end by 6 bases; junction bases not matched to a gene: 11. In nucleotides, the CDR3 is TGCAGTGCTAGTCCTCGGGGGACAGTGGGTAATTCACCCCTCCACTTT. It is translated as CSASPRGTVGNSPLHF.

The rearrangement joins TRBV3-1 (or the pseudogene TRBV3-2) to TRBJ2-4, with 9 bases aligning to TRBD1. J lost 6 bases, V lost 4 bases, and 7 bases had no gene match. CDR3 length: 15 amino acids. Looked up from germline, CDR1 is LGHDT and CDR2 is YNNKEL (reference sequence). CDR3 loop: CASSPPLGQGNIQYF. DNA of the CDR3: TGTGCCAGCAGCCCCCCCTTGGGACAGGGAAACATTCAGTACTTC.

The J gene is TRBJ1-1, the V gene TRBV11-2; 7 nucleotides line up with TRBD1. V was clipped by 0 bases and J by 3 bases; unmatched bases: 7. The CDR3 is 16 residues long. Looked up from germline, CDR1 is SGHAT and CDR2 is FQNNGV. CDR3 region: CASSLDVKGADTEAFF. In nucleotides, the CDR3 is TGTGCCAGCAGCTTAGATGTGAAGGGGGCAGACACTGAAGCTTTCTTT.